This record concerns one T cell receptor (beta chain) sequence. The antigen this receptor binds is unknown. The data derive from a study of monozygotic twins with inflammatory bowel disease (dated by TCRdb to about 2019). At the level of the whole study: A total of about 28 monozygotic twin pairs were included in the full study, comprising nine German pairs (four IBD-concordant, five IBD-discordant) and 19 IBD-discordant Danish pairs. Each individual had, on average, about 151 000 unique TCRalpha sequences and 181 000 unique TCRbeta sequences available for analysis. The search for disease-associated traits relied mainly on comparing IBD patients with their genetically identical healthy co-twins within discordant pairs.

From each donor, a roughly 2.7 ml peripheral blood sample was collected into PAXgene tubes and stored at -80 degrees C. Without any T cell sorting, total RNA was extracted from whole blood using the PAXgene blood miRNA kit on an automated QIAcube. Peripheral blood from monozygotic twin pairs concordant or discordant for inflammatory bowel disease was subjected to deep TCRalpha and TCRbeta repertoire profiling with unique molecular barcoding. Smoking habits were recorded for all twin pairs, and each individual was classified as a current, former or never smoker. Libraries were made using 5' RACE. Each TCR library was prepared from 3,000 to 4,000 ng of total RNA. cDNA was synthesized with SMARTScribe reverse transcriptase in eight separate reactions per sample. Unique molecular identifiers containing a 6-nucleotide sample barcode were introduced through template switching during cDNA synthesis. Amplification of TCRalpha and TCRbeta cDNA involved two nested PCRs of around 15 and 9 cycles, and each PCR was followed by bead purification. Before amplification, cDNA was treated with uracil DNA-glycosylase and purified using the QIAquick PCR purification kit. The second PCR was the step at which Illumina TruSeq-compatible adapters and sample-specific barcodes were added. TapeStation and Qubit were used to check library quality and concentration, and around 5.3 ng of each library was pooled. The pooled libraries were sequenced with 2 x 100 bp reads and custom sequencing primers on an Illumina HiSeq2500 single-index Rapid Run. As for the authors' bioinformatics: PCR and sequencing errors were corrected by UMI-based consensus assembly using MiGEC version 1.2.6. V(D)J alignment, clonotype assembly and CDR3 extraction were performed with MiXCR version 2.1.1. Gene usage, clonotype sharing and MAIT/NKT TCR abundance were normalised by analysing the top 1000, 10 000 and 20 000 clonotypes per sample. Diversity was computed as the inverse Simpson index with the vegan R package after downsampling to 27 000 UMIs. Paired Mann-Whitney U tests were applied to discordant twin pairs, with Benjamini-Hochberg correction for multiple testing. After the reads were reprocessed by TCRdb, one entry was made per CDR3 protein sequence, with no DNA. For this entry, the V and J calls and clone size follow TCRdb and not the study's own pipeline. The table for this sample shows 95,000 to 110,000 distinct CDR3 sequences. The biggest ten clones account for approximately 1.8% of the sample.

The investigation overall reported the following: Different T cell subtypes could not be distinguished in the analysis. Measured by the inverse Simpson index, TCRbeta repertoire diversity was lower in IBD patients than in their healthy co-twins. The results gave no support for a single strong signal or clonotype linked to IBD. Differing immunosuppressive treatments among patients may have added background noise and inter-individual variability to the repertoires. Compared with healthy twins, IBD patients shared fewer clonotypes with other individuals, and the difference was most pronounced in patients with signs of disease activity. Concordant and discordant twins showed no difference in repertoire similarity, possibly because of limited statistical power.

The sequencing input was blood. The sequence was collected from a human donor with ulcerative colitis or Crohn's disease, or a healthy co-twin of an affected twin (not recorded which).

The CDR3 loop reads CASSPGGPNTEAFF. The chain is encoded by TRBV5-1 joined to TRBJ1-1. Based on the germline V gene, the CDR1 and CDR2 sequences are SGHRS and YFSETQ. Taken from cysteine to phenylalanine, the CDR3 has 14 residues. There is no recorded DNA.